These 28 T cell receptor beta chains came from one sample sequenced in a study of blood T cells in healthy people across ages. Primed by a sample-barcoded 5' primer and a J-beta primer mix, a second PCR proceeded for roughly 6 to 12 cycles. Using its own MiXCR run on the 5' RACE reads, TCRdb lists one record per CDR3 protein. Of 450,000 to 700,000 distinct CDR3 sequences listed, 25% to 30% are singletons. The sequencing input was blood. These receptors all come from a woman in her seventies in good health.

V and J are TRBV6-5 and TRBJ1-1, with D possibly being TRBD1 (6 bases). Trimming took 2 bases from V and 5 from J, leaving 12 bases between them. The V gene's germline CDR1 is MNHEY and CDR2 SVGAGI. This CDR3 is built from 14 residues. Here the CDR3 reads CASSYTEGGTEAFF. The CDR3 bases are TGTGCCAGCAGTTACACAGAGGGGGGGACTGAAGCTTTCTTT.

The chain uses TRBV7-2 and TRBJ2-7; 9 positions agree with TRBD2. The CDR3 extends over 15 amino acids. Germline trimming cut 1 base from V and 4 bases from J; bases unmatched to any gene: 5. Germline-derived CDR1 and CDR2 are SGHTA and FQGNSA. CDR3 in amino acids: CASSLERRGGYEQYF. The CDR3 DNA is TGTGCCAGCAGCTTAGAAAGGCGGGGGGGATACGAGCAGTACTTC.

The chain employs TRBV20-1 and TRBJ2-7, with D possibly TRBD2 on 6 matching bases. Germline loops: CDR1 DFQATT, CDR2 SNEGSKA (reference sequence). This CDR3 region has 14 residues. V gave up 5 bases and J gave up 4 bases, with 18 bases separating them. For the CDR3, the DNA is TGCAGTGCTCGTAAGCCGGAGGGAAGATACGAGCAGTACTTC. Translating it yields CSARKPEGRYEQYF.

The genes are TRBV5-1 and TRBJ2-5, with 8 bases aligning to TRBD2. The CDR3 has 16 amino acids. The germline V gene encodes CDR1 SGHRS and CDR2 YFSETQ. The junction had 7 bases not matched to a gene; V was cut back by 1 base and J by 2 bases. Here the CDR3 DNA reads TGCGCCAGCAGCTTGATGGCGGGGGGTCCTCAAGAGACCCAGTACTTC. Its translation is CASSLMAGGPQETQYF.

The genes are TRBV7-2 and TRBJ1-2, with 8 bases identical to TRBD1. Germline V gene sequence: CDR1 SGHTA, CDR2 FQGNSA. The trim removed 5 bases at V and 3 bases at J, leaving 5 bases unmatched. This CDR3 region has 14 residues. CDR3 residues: CASSLGQAYYGYTF. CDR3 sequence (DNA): TGTGCCAGCAGCCTGGGACAGGCGTACTATGGCTACACCTTC.

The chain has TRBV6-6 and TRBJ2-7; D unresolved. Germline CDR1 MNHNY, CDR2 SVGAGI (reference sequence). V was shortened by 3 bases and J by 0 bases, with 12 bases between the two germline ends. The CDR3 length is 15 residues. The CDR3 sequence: CASSYGRASSYEQYF. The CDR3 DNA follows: TGTGCCAGCAGTTATGGACGTGCGAGCTCCTACGAGCAGTACTTC.

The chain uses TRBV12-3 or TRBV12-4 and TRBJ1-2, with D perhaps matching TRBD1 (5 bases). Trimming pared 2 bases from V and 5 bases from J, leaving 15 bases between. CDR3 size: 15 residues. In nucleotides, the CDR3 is TGTGCCAGCAGTTTACTTGCGGGGGTTTGGTATGGCTACACCTTC. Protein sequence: CASSLLAGVWYGYTF.

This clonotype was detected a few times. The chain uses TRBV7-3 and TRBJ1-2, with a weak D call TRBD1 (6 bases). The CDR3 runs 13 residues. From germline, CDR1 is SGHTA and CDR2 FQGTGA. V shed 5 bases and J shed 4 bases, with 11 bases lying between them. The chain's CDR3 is CASSAGQGYGYTF. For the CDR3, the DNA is TGTGCCAGCAGCGCGGGACAAGGCTATGGCTACACCTTC. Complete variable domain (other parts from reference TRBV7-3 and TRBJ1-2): GAGVSQTPSNKVTEKGKYVELRCDPISGHTALYWYRQSLGQGPEFLIYFQGTGAADDSGLPNDRFFAVRPEGSVSTLKIQRTERGDSAVYLCASSAGQGYGYTFGSGTRLTVV.

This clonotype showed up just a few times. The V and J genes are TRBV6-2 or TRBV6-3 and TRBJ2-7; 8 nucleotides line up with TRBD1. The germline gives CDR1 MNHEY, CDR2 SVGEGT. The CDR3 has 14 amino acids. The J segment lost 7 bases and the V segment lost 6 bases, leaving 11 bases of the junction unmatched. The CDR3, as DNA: TGTGCCAGCAGCAACTCAGGGGGCGGCCGGGAGCAGTACTTC. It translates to CASSNSGGGREQYF.

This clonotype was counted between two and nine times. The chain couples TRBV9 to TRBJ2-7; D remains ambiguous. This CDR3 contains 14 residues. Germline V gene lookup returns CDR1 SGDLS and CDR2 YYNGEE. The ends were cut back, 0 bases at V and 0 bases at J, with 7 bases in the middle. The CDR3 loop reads CASSVGVDSYEQYF. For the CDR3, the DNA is TGTGCCAGCAGCGTAGGGGTTGACTCCTACGAGCAGTACTTC.

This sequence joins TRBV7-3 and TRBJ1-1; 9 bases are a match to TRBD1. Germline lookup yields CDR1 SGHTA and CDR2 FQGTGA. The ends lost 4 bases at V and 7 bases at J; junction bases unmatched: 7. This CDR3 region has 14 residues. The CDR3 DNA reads TGTGCCAGCAGCTCTACAGGGGGCGCGATTGAAGCTTTCTTT. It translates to CASSSTGGAIEAFF.

In DNA form, the CDR3 reads TGCGCCAGCAGCGCCTCTACTATGAACACTGAAGCTTTCTTT. Its translation is CASSASTMNTEAFF. J is TRBJ1-1 and V is TRBV5-1, with D uncertain. Per germline, CDR1 SGHRS and CDR2 YFSETQ. The CDR3 totals 14 residues. Trimming cost V 4 bases and J 0 bases, with 10 bases left between them. The full variable domain, its missing parts supplied by reference TRBV5-1 and TRBJ1-1, is KAGVTQTPRYLIKTRGQQVTLSCSPISGHRSVSWYQQTPGQGLQFLFEYFSETQRNKGNFPGRFSGRQFSNSRSEMNVSTLELGDSALYLCASSASTMNTEAFFGQGTRLTVV.

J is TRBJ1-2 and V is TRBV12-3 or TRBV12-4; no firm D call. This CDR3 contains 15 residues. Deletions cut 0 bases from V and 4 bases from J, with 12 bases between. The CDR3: CASSLALRVGYGYTF. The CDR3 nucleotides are TGTGCCAGCAGTTTAGCGCTAAGGGTTGGCTATGGCTACACCTTC.

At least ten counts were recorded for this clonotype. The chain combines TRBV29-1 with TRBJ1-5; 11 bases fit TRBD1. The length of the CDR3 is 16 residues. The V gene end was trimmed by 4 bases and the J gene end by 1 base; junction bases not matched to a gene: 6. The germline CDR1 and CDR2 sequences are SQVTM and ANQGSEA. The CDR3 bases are TGCAGCGTTGGAGGGACAGGGGGAAGGAGCAATCAGCCCCAGCATTTT. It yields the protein CSVGGTGGRSNQPQHF.

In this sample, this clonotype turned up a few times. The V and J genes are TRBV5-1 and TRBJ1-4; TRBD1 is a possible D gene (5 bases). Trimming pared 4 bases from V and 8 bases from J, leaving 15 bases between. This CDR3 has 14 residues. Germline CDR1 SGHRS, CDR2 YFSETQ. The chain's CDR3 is CASSPGGTREKLFF. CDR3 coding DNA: TGCGCCAGCAGCCCGGGGGGGACCAGGGAAAAACTGTTTTTT.

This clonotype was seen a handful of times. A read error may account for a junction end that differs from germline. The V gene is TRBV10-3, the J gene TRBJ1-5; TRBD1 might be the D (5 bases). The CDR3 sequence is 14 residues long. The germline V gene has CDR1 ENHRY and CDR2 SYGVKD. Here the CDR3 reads CAISERGRSQSQHF. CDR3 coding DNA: TGTGCCATCAGTGAGAGGGGCCGAAGTCAGTCCCAGCATTTT.

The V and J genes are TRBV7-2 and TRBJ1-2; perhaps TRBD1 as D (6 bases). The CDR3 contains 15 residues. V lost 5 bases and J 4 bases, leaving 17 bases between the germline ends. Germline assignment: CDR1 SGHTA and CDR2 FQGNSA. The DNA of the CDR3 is TGTGCCAGCAGCCCCAGTCAGGGGTACGCCTATGGCTACACCTTC. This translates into CASSPSQGYAYGYTF.

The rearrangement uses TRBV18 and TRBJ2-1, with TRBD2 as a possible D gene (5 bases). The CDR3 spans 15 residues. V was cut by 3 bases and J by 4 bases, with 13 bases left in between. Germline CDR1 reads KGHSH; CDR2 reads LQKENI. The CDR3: CASSPSGLRYNEQFF. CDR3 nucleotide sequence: TGTGCCAGCTCACCCTCAGGACTGAGGTACAATGAGCAGTTCTTC.

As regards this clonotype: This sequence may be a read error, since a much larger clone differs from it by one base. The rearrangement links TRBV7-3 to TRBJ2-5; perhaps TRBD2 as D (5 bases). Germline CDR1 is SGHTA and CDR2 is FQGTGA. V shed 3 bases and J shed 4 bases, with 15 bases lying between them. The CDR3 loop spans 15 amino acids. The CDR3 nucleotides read TGTGCCAGCAGCTTCGGAGAGGGCGCGATAGAGACCCAGTACTTC. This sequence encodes CASSFGEGAIETQYF.

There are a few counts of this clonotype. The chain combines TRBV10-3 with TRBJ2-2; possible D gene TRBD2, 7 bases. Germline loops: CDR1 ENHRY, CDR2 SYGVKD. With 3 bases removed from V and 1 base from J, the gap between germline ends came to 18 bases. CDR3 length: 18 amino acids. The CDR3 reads CAISDLGGGGQNTGELFF. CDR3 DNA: TGTGCCATCAGTGATCTTGGCGGCGGGGGCCAGAACACCGGGGAGCTGTTTTTT.

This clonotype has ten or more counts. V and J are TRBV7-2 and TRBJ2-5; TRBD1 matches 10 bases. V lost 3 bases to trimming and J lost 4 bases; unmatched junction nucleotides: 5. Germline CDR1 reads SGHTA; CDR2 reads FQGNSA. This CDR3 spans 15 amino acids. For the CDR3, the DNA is TGTGCCAGCAGCTTTCCGGGACAGGGGAGAGAGACCCAGTACTTC. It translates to CASSFPGQGRETQYF.

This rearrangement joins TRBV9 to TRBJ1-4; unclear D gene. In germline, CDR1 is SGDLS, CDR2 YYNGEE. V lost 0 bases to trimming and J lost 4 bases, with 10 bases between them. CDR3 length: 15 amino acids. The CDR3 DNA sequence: TGTGCCAGCAGCGTAGCAGCAGGTCTTAATGAAAAACTGTTTTTT. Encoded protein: CASSVAAGLNEKLFF.

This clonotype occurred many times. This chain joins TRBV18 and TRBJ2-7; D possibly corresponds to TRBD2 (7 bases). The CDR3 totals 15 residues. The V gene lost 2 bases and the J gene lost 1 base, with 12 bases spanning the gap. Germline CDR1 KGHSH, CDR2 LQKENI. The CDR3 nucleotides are TGTGCCAGCTCACCAAAGGGGGGGTATTCCTACGAGCAGTACTTC. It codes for CASSPKGGYSYEQYF.

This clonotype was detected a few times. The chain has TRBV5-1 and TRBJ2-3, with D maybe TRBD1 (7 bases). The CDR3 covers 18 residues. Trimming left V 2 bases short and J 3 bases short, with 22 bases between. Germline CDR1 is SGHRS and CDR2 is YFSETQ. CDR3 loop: CASSLYGVPTGRTDTQYF. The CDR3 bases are TGCGCCAGCAGCTTATACGGCGTTCCGACAGGGAGGACAGATACGCAGTATTTT.

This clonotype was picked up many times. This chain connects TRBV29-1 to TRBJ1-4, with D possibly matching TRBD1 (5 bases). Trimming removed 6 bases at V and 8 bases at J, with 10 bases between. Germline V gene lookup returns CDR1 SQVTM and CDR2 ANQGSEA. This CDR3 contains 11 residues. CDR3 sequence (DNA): TGCAGCGTGGCGGAGGGGGAAAAACTGTTTTTT. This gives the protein CSVAEGEKLFF.

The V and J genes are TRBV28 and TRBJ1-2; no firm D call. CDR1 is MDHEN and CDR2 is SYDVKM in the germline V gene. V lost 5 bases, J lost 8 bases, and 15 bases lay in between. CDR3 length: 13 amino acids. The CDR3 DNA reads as TGTGCCAGCAGTACGGAGACAAGAAGGGGCTACACCTTC. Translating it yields CASSTETRRGYTF.

The CDR3 sequence is CSATRSMSSYEQYF. The CDR3 coding sequence is TGCAGTGCTACCCGCTCGATGAGCTCCTACGAGCAGTACTTC. This chain links TRBV20-1 with TRBJ2-7; the D is unclear. This CDR3 region has 14 residues. V lost 4 bases and J lost 0, with 13 bases in between. CDR1 is DFQATT and CDR2 is SNEGSKA in the germline V gene (reference sequence).

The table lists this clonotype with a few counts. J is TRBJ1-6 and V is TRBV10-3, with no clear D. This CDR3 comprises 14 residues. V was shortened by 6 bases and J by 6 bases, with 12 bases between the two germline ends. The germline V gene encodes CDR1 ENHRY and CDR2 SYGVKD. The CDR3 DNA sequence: TGTGCCATCAGCGGCACAGTTCTTAATTCACCCCTCCACTTT. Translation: CAISGTVLNSPLHF.